This T cell receptor beta chain emerged from a study of T cells after posttransplantation cyclophosphamide (dated by TCRdb to the mid-2010s). Regarding the study in general: T cell repertoire reconstitution was tracked by TRB sequencing after myeloablative bone marrow transplantation in which posttransplantation cyclophosphamide was used as GVHD prophylaxis. Blood from all 30 or so PTCy patients who had 1-year posttransplant specimens underwent TRB sequencing. Antigen receptor sequencing was done on samples from about 40 PTCy-treated patients and from over 15 related bone marrow donors of those patients. Because TRA and TRB clonality correlated tightly in roughly ten samples, later TCR analyses were limited to TRB. Up to roughly 3 additional blood samples from 2 to 5.2 years after transplant were also TRB-sequenced in 3 patients, as was pretransplant blood from 4 patients. Public TRB sequences were compared against a database of over 3,000 sequences linked to responses to pathogens, tumor antigens, self-antigens and alloantigens. The research as a whole found: Across the 45 to 55 patients, TRB clonality was highly associated with recipient CMV seropositivity and CMV reactivation, and diversity with PTCy was similar to that in the CNI/methotrexate controls. Donor-recipient similarity was low at 1-2 months but increased during the first year, and donor CD8+ memory clones often dominated later blood repertoires. The TRB repertoires of T cells infiltrating skin or the GI tract showed only limited overlap with the TRB repertoires found in blood.

TRB sequencing used genomic DNA with the immunoSEQ assay at survey resolution or the hsTCRB kit. Per the original workflow: Initial read processing used immunoSEQ software, and repertoire analyses used the LymphoSeq R package. Clonality was calculated as 1 minus normalized Shannon entropy, and the Gini coefficient was also calculated for each TRB dataset. To infer phenotypes in unsorted samples, TRB sequences from sorted subsets of the recipient or donor were mapped onto unsorted samples from the same recipient. Here the immuneACCESS table is served through TCRdb, limited to in-frame sequences with V and J called. Missing clones are a known gap in these copies; in checked studies unresolved V genes cover under half, and the rest lacks a known reason. V and J calls plus clone size are reproduced from that table; the DNA served to infer D and trimming. This sample lists roughly 19,000 clones; roughly nine tenths were detected once. About 2% of the sample is held by the ten biggest clonotypes.

CDR1 and CDR2 were assigned from the germline V gene (reference sequence) as MNHNY and SVGAGI. V gives up 2 bases and J gives up 4 bases, and the segment between their germline ends measures 14 bases. The CDR3, cysteine through phenylalanine, is 15 amino acids long. Only the CDR3 DNA stays, 45 bases, in frame from base 1. The control cohort was 11 patients given myeloablative marrow transplants with methotrexate plus a calcineurin inhibitor, sampled 1 year after transplant. Mononuclear cells from peripheral blood and bone marrow were separated by Ficoll-Hypaque density centrifugation and then cryopreserved. As concerns this clone: Its cognate antigen has yet to be identified. The sample holds no much larger clone one base away, and base qualities are not on file.

The receptor's source is a female patient aged 25-39 years who received an allogeneic stem cell transplant from an unrelated donor, was CMV-positive, and had acute and chronic GVHD. Donor T cells from the graft may be present among the T cells after a transplant. The input for sequencing was PBMCs, taken approximately twelve months after allogeneic stem cell transplant with calcineurin inhibitor and methotrexate. Recombination connected TRBV6-6 to TRBJ1-2, with the D gene uncertain. The CDR3 region: CASSYNTGSAYGYTF. The DNA sequence reads TGTGCCAGCAGTTACAATACGGGATCGGCCTATGGCTACACCTTC.